These T cell receptor beta chains were read from a single sample in a study of T cell repertoires in cytomegalovirus infection. MiXCR was run by TCRdb on the reads, yielding one entry per CDR3 protein. Here the sample spans roughly 730,000 distinct CDR3 sequences, around 32% being singletons. The antigens these receptors bind are not known. The sample consisted of cultured PBMCs, taken from culture after CMV antigen stimulation. The source of these receptors is a human donor in good health (CMV status not recorded). Some clones in this sample may be carry-over from other donors' samples. CDR3s include the opening cysteine and the closing phenylalanine or tryptophan. Each record gives: J gene, clone size, D gene, V gene, CDR3 DNA, CDR3 protein. A D gene is named only where the DNA matches it firmly. Rows may omit the clone size; those that give it use once, few, many or a size class.

J gene: TRBJ1-1
clone size: NA
D gene: TRBD1
V gene: TRBV27
CDR3 DNA: TGTGCCAGCAGTAGGGGGACAGGGACCCCGGGGACTGAAGCTTTCTTT
CDR3 protein: CASSRGTGTPGTEAFF

J gene: TRBJ1-2
clone size: NA
D gene: NA
V gene: TRBV4-3
CDR3 DNA: TGCGCCAGCAGCCTCCTCCTACAGGGACCATACGGGAGTGACTATGGCTACACCTTC
CDR3 protein: CASSLLLQGPYGSDYGYTF

J gene: TRBJ2-3
clone size: NA
D gene: TRBD1
V gene: TRBV5-4
CDR3 DNA: TGTGCCAGCAGCTCAACAGGACAGGAGTTAGCAGATACGCAGTATTTT
CDR3 protein: CASSSTGQELADTQYF

J gene: TRBJ2-5
clone size: NA
D gene: TRBD1
V gene: TRBV11-2
CDR3 DNA: TGTGCCAGCAGCTTAGGGACAGGAGCCCCGGAGACCCAGTACTTC
CDR3 protein: CASSLGTGAPETQYF

J gene: TRBJ2-5
clone size: NA
D gene: TRBD2
V gene: TRBV11-2
CDR3 DNA: TGTGCCAGCAAGGACCGCGGGGGGGCTAGGGGGGAAGAGACCCAGTACTTC
CDR3 protein: CASKDRGGARGEETQYF

J gene: TRBJ1-2
clone size: NA
D gene: NA
V gene: TRBV25-1
CDR3 DNA: TGTGCCAGCAGTGAATCTTGGGGCGGTCGGGATGGCTACACCTTC
CDR3 protein: CASSESWGGRDGYTF

J gene: TRBJ2-5
clone size: many
D gene: NA
V gene: TRBV7-2
CDR3 DNA: TGTGCCAGCAGCTTGCCGTGGGGAGGCCAGTACTTC
CDR3 protein: CASSLPWGGQYF

J gene: TRBJ2-5
clone size: few
D gene: TRBD2
V gene: TRBV11-2
CDR3 DNA: TGTGCCAGCAGCTTAGCGACTAGCGGGAGGGAGACCCAGTACTTC
CDR3 protein: CASSLATSGRETQYF

J gene: TRBJ1-5
clone size: NA
D gene: NA
V gene: TRBV15
CDR3 DNA: TGTGCCACCAGCAGAGAGCAGGGCCGTGGCAATCAGCCCCAGCATTTT
CDR3 protein: CATSREQGRGNQPQHF

J gene: TRBJ2-5
clone size: few
D gene: NA
V gene: TRBV7-9
CDR3 DNA: TGTGCCAGCAGCCGTCCGGACACGAACCAAGAGACCCAGTACTTC
CDR3 protein: CASSRPDTNQETQYF

J gene: TRBJ2-6
clone size: NA
D gene: NA
V gene: TRBV7-6
CDR3 DNA: TGTGCCAGCAGTTCCGTCTCGGGGTTGTGGGCCAACGTCCTGACTTTC
CDR3 protein: CASSSVSGLWANVLTF

J gene: TRBJ2-1
clone size: NA
D gene: NA
V gene: TRBV3-1
CDR3 DNA: TGTGCCAGCAGCCAAGCTTTTGCTAGCGTGGGCAATGAGCAGTTCTTC
CDR3 protein: CASSQAFASVGNEQFF

J gene: TRBJ2-5
clone size: NA
D gene: TRBD1
V gene: TRBV3-1
CDR3 DNA: TGTGCCAGCAGCCAACAAACGGCGGGACAGGCCCCCAGGGCCCAGTACTTC
CDR3 protein: CASSQQTAGQAPRAQYF

J gene: TRBJ1-5
clone size: many
D gene: NA
V gene: TRBV7-2
CDR3 DNA: TGTGCCAGCAGTGGACAGTTTGGAATTAGCAATCAGCCCCAGCATTTT
CDR3 protein: CASSGQFGISNQPQHF

J gene: TRBJ2-2
clone size: NA
D gene: TRBD1
V gene: TRBV15
CDR3 DNA: TGTGCCACCAGCAGAGGAGTCTGGACAGGAGTGGAGCTGTTTTTT
CDR3 protein: CATSRGVWTGVELFF

J gene: TRBJ2-5
clone size: NA
D gene: TRBD2
V gene: TRBV7-9
CDR3 DNA: TGTGCCAGCAGCTTAGTATCCGGGACTAGCGGGAGTAAGACCCAGTACTTC
CDR3 protein: CASSLVSGTSGSKTQYF

J gene: TRBJ1-2
clone size: NA
D gene: TRBD1
V gene: TRBV7-6
CDR3 DNA: TGTGCCAGCAGCCCCATAGGACAGGGGGCATATGGCTACACCTTC
CDR3 protein: CASSPIGQGAYGYTF

J gene: TRBJ1-6
clone size: NA
D gene: NA
V gene: TRBV5-1
CDR3 DNA: TGCGCCAGCACCCCGGGCACGGAGAATTCACCCCTCCACTTT
CDR3 protein: CASTPGTENSPLHF

J gene: TRBJ1-3
clone size: NA
D gene: NA
V gene: TRBV7-9
CDR3 DNA: TGTGCCAGCAGCTCCCCGAGCTTCTCTGGAAACACCATATATTTT
CDR3 protein: CASSSPSFSGNTIYF

J gene: TRBJ2-7
clone size: NA
D gene: TRBD1
V gene: TRBV6-2/TRBV6-3
CDR3 DNA: TGTGCCACCTATACCACCCTGGGACAGGGAGATTTGGGCGAGCAGTACTTC
CDR3 protein: CATYTTLGQGDLGEQYF

J gene: TRBJ1-6
clone size: NA
D gene: NA
V gene: TRBV7-8
CDR3 DNA: TGTGCCAGCAGCTTAGGGCTACTAAGGGTGTCAGGGTCACCCCTCCACTTT
CDR3 protein: CASSLGLLRVSGSPLHF

J gene: TRBJ1-2
clone size: few
D gene: NA
V gene: TRBV4-1
CDR3 DNA: TGCGCCAGCAGCCAAGATCCGCTGGGGGAATCGGGGGGCTACACCTTC
CDR3 protein: CASSQDPLGESGGYTF

J gene: TRBJ2-7
clone size: NA
D gene: NA
V gene: TRBV5-1
CDR3 DNA: TGCGCCAGCAGCTTGGGGGACGGCCCCTACGAGCAGTACTTC
CDR3 protein: CASSLGDGPYEQYF

J gene: TRBJ1-2
clone size: NA
D gene: NA
V gene: TRBV4-3
CDR3 DNA: TGCGCCAGCAGCCAAGGGACCTTGTATGGCTACACCTTC
CDR3 protein: CASSQGTLYGYTF

J gene: TRBJ1-2
clone size: once
D gene: NA
V gene: TRBV11-2
CDR3 DNA: TGTGCCAGCAGCTTAGGGACGTCTAACTATGGCTACACCTTC
CDR3 protein: CASSLGTSNYGYTF

J gene: TRBJ2-2
clone size: NA
D gene: NA
V gene: TRBV7-8
CDR3 DNA: TGTGCCAGCAGCTGGGGGGGGGGGGGCACCCCCGGGGAGCTGTTTTTT
CDR3 protein: CASSWGGGGTPGELFF

J gene: TRBJ2-7
clone size: many
D gene: TRBD2
V gene: TRBV7-2
CDR3 DNA: TGTGCCAGCAGTTCCGGGGGGGGAGCGGGCTCCTACGAGCAGTACTTC
CDR3 protein: CASSSGGGAGSYEQYF

J gene: TRBJ1-3
clone size: few
D gene: NA
V gene: TRBV15
CDR3 DNA: TGTGCCACCCGTGGAGCTGGAAACACCATATATTTT
CDR3 protein: CATRGAGNTIYF

J gene: TRBJ2-7
clone size: NA
D gene: NA
V gene: TRBV29-1
CDR3 DNA: TGCAGCGTGCCGACAGAATACGAGCAGTACTTC
CDR3 protein: CSVPTEYEQYF

J gene: TRBJ2-7
clone size: NA
D gene: NA
V gene: TRBV4-1
CDR3 DNA: TGCGCCAGCAGTACGCCGACTACCAGTGTGGGCTACGAGCAGTACTTC
CDR3 protein: CASSTPTTSVGYEQYF

J gene: TRBJ2-3
clone size: NA
D gene: NA
V gene: TRBV11-2
CDR3 DNA: TGTGCCAGCAGCTCAAGGACCGTGACTAGCACAGATACGCAGTATTTT
CDR3 protein: CASSSRTVTSTDTQYF

J gene: TRBJ2-1
clone size: NA
D gene: TRBD2
V gene: TRBV11-2
CDR3 DNA: TGTGCCAGCAGCTCCGTTGTTAGCGGGAGGGAAAATGAGCAGTTCTTC
CDR3 protein: CASSSVVSGRENEQFF

J gene: TRBJ2-2
clone size: NA
D gene: NA
V gene: TRBV12-3/TRBV12-4
CDR3 DNA: TGTGCCAGCAGTTTAGCGCCCCTCGGTCTGTTTTTT
CDR3 protein: CASSLAPLGLFF

J gene: TRBJ2-5
clone size: many
D gene: TRBD2
V gene: TRBV11-2
CDR3 DNA: TGTGCCAGCAGCCAGGGACTAGCGGGAGAGACCCAGTACTTC
CDR3 protein: CASSQGLAGETQYF

J gene: TRBJ2-5
clone size: NA
D gene: NA
V gene: TRBV5-1
CDR3 DNA: TGCGCCAGCAGCGGAAGGACAGCGAGGGAGACCCAGTACTTC
CDR3 protein: CASSGRTARETQYF

J gene: TRBJ2-6
clone size: NA
D gene: NA
V gene: TRBV7-6
CDR3 DNA: TGTGCCAGCAGCTTAGCCCCTGCTGGGGCCAACGTCCTGACTTTC
CDR3 protein: CASSLAPAGANVLTF

J gene: TRBJ2-1
clone size: many
D gene: NA
V gene: TRBV7-2
CDR3 DNA: TGTGCCAGCAGCTTAGGGGGGGTGCCCTTCTCACCTTTCTTC
CDR3 protein: CASSLGGVPFSPFF

J gene: TRBJ2-5
clone size: NA
D gene: NA
V gene: TRBV6-1
CDR3 DNA: TGTGCCAGCAGTGAGGTTCTCCAGGGGATCAACAAAGAGACCCAGTACTTC
CDR3 protein: CASSEVLQGINKETQYF

J gene: TRBJ2-7
clone size: NA
D gene: TRBD2
V gene: TRBV20-1
CDR3 DNA: TGCAGTGCCCCCCGGTGGGAGACTAGCCGGGAGCAGTACTTC
CDR3 protein: CSAPRWETSREQYF

J gene: TRBJ2-1
clone size: few
D gene: TRBD2
V gene: TRBV12-3/TRBV12-4
CDR3 DNA: TGTGCCACATCCCTCGGGACTAGCGGGGGGAGCTCCTACAATGAGCAGTTCTTC
CDR3 protein: CATSLGTSGGSSYNEQFF

J gene: TRBJ2-1
clone size: NA
D gene: TRBD2
V gene: TRBV6-2/TRBV6-3
CDR3 DNA: TGTGCCAGCAGTTCTTTCACTGGGCTAGCGGGCTACAATGAGCAGTTCTTC
CDR3 protein: CASSSFTGLAGYNEQFF

J gene: TRBJ2-3
clone size: many
D gene: NA
V gene: TRBV7-2
CDR3 DNA: TGTGCCACCGGAAGTCCGGGGATTACGCAGTATTTT
CDR3 protein: CATGSPGITQYF

J gene: TRBJ1-1
clone size: NA
D gene: NA
V gene: TRBV10-3
CDR3 DNA: TGTGCCATCAGTGAGTCCCCAGGGAGCCCCATGAACACTGAAGCTTTCTTT
CDR3 protein: CAISESPGSPMNTEAFF

J gene: TRBJ1-6
clone size: few
D gene: NA
V gene: TRBV2
CDR3 DNA: TGTGCCAGCAGATATGGACAAGACTCACGACCCCTCCACTTT
CDR3 protein: CASRYGQDSRPLHF

J gene: TRBJ2-5
clone size: few
D gene: TRBD1
V gene: TRBV4-1
CDR3 DNA: TGCGCCAGCAGCCAAGAGGTCGGGACAGCCCAAGAGACCCAGTACTTC
CDR3 protein: CASSQEVGTAQETQYF

J gene: TRBJ2-3
clone size: NA
D gene: NA
V gene: TRBV6-2/TRBV6-3
CDR3 DNA: TGTGCCAGCAGTTATGTCCACACAGATACGCAGTATTTT
CDR3 protein: CASSYVHTDTQYF

J gene: TRBJ2-1
clone size: NA
D gene: NA
V gene: TRBV11-2
CDR3 DNA: TGTGCCAGCAGCCCAGGGGTTGGTTACAATGAGCAGTTCTTC
CDR3 protein: CASSPGVGYNEQFF

J gene: TRBJ1-1
clone size: few
D gene: NA
V gene: TRBV6-2/TRBV6-3
CDR3 DNA: TGTGCCAGCACCTGGGCAGGGGATAGTGCTGAAGCTTTCTTT
CDR3 protein: CASTWAGDSAEAFF

J gene: TRBJ2-1
clone size: few
D gene: TRBD2
V gene: TRBV12-5
CDR3 DNA: TGTGCTAGTGTGCTAGCGGGAACTAATGAGCAGTTCTTC
CDR3 protein: CASVLAGTNEQFF

J gene: TRBJ2-3
clone size: NA
D gene: TRBD2
V gene: TRBV11-2
CDR3 DNA: TGTGCCAGCAGCCCCCGACTAGCGTCTAGCACAGATACGCAGTATTTT
CDR3 protein: CASSPRLASSTDTQYF

J gene: TRBJ2-7
clone size: few
D gene: TRBD2
V gene: TRBV7-2
CDR3 DNA: TGTGCCAGCAGCTTAGCCCCCGGGACTAGCTCCTACGAGCAGTACTTC
CDR3 protein: CASSLAPGTSSYEQYF

J gene: TRBJ2-1
clone size: NA
D gene: NA
V gene: TRBV19
CDR3 DNA: TGTGCCAGTAGTTGGGCCTGGGGCGGAGATAACAATGAGCAGTTCTTC
CDR3 protein: CASSWAWGGDNNEQFF

J gene: TRBJ1-5
clone size: many
D gene: NA
V gene: TRBV6-1
CDR3 DNA: TGTGCCAGCAGTGTTTATAGCAATCAGCCCCAGCATTTT
CDR3 protein: CASSVYSNQPQHF

J gene: TRBJ2-5
clone size: many
D gene: NA
V gene: TRBV7-2
CDR3 DNA: TGTGCCAGCAGCGCCATGGGGGGAGCCGAAGAGACCCAGTACTTC
CDR3 protein: CASSAMGGAEETQYF

J gene: TRBJ2-2
clone size: few
D gene: TRBD2
V gene: TRBV6-4
CDR3 DNA: TGTGCCAGCAGTGAACTAGCGGGGAAAACCGGGGAGCTGTTTTTT
CDR3 protein: CASSELAGKTGELFF

J gene: TRBJ2-4
clone size: NA
D gene: NA
V gene: TRBV2
CDR3 DNA: TGTGCCAGCAGTGGATCGGCCCCGAACATTCAGTACTTC
CDR3 protein: CASSGSAPNIQYF

J gene: TRBJ2-3
clone size: NA
D gene: TRBD1
V gene: TRBV6-6
CDR3 DNA: TGTGCCAGCAGAAACAGGGGCATCACAGATACGCAGTATTTT
CDR3 protein: CASRNRGITDTQYF

J gene: TRBJ1-4
clone size: NA
D gene: NA
V gene: TRBV7-9
CDR3 DNA: TGTGCCAGCAGCTTAGGAGTAGGGGACATGGACTCATTTGAAAAACTGTTTTTT
CDR3 protein: CASSLGVGDMDSFEKLFF

J gene: TRBJ1-1
clone size: NA
D gene: NA
V gene: TRBV12-3/TRBV12-4
CDR3 DNA: TGTGCCAGCAGTTTAGAGGTGGGTCTCGGGATGAACACTGAAGCTTTCTTT
CDR3 protein: CASSLEVGLGMNTEAFF

J gene: TRBJ1-1
clone size: NA
D gene: NA
V gene: TRBV7-6
CDR3 DNA: TGTGCCAGCAGCCCGGACGGGGGTGAAGCTTTCTTT
CDR3 protein: CASSPDGGEAFF